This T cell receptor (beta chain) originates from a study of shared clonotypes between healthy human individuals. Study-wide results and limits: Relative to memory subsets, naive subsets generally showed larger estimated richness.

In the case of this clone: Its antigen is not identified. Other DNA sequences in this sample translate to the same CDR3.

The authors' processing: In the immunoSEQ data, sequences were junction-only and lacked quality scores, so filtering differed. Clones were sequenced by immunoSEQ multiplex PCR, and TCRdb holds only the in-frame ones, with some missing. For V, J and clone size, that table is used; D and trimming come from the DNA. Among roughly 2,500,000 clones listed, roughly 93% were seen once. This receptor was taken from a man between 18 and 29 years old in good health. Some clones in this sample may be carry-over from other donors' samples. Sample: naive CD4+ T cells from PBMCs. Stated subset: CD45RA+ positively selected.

CDR3 sequence: CASGQGYQPQHF. DNA of the CDR3: TGTGCCAGCGGACAGGGGTATCAGCCCCAGCATTTT. The genes are TRBV28 and TRBJ1-5; 9 bases agree with TRBD1. Trimming at V came to 8 bases and at J to 5 bases, leaving 1 base not matched to a gene. Germline CDR1 and CDR2: MDHEN and SYDVKM. This CDR3 comprises 12 residues.